The 28 T cell receptor beta chains listed next were all sequenced from one sample in a study of Graves' ophthalmopathy and Graves' hyperthyroidism. From RNA, the CDR3 regions of TCR beta chains were amplified and sequenced. HTBI-primed first-round RT-PCR preceded second-round multiplex PCR. Each CDR3 protein gets one entry after TCRdb re-called the multiplex PCR reads with MiXCR. The profile covers about 590,000 distinct CDR3 sequences, with under 40% appearing a single time and about 4% taken by the ten largest. Material for sequencing was peripheral blood or thyroid tissue (not recorded which). The receptors originated from an adult man with Graves' hyperthyroidism.

Concerning this clonotype: A junction end diverges from the germline sequence, so it may reflect a read error. V usage is TRBV7-7 and J usage is TRBJ2-5, with TRBD1 matching 8 bases. The CDR3 spans 14 residues. Germline CDR1 and CDR2: SSHAT and FNYEAQ (reference sequence). The DNA for the CDR3 is TGTGCTAGCAGCTTAGATCCAGGGGGCAGATGGAAGTTCTTC. Amino acids: CASSLDPGGRWKFF.

The chain links TRBV10-2 to TRBJ2-5; no clear D gene. This CDR3 has 14 residues. Germline CDR1 is WSHSY and CDR2 is SAAADI. Trimming left V 0 bases short and J 4 bases short, with 9 bases between. CDR3 bases: TGCGCCAGCAGTGAGTCCTCGTACCGAGAGACCCAGTACTTC. It translates to CASSESSYRETQYF.

The chain employs TRBV25-1 and TRBJ2-5; 13 nucleotides line up with TRBD2. Germline assignment: CDR1 MGHDK and CDR2 SYGVNS. This CDR3 has 16 amino acids. Unmatched junction bases numbered 10, after V lost 8 bases and J lost 4 bases. CDR3 protein: CASVEDWTSGRETQYF. The DNA of the CDR3 is TGTGCCAGCGTTGAAGATTGGACTAGCGGGAGAGAGACCCAGTACTTC.

The chain is built from TRBV24-1 and TRBJ1-5; D perhaps matches TRBD1 (5 bases). The germline V gene encodes CDR1 KGHDR and CDR2 SFDVKD. Trimming took 4 bases from V and 14 from J, leaving 14 bases between them. The CDR3 totals 12 residues. In DNA, the CDR3 is TGTGCCACCAGTGACCCGGGGCATTACGAGCATTTT. Translated: CATSDPGHYEHF.

The chain couples TRBV9 to TRBJ1-5; D not certain. The V gene lost 0 bases and the J gene lost 4 bases, with 8 bases spanning the gap. The CDR3 loop spans 14 amino acids. Germline V gene sequence: CDR1 SGDLS, CDR2 YYNGEE. The DNA of the CDR3 is TGTGCCAGCAGCGTAGATGGGAAAAATCAGCCCCAGCATTTT. Its translation is CASSVDGKNQPQHF.

At least ten counts were recorded for this clonotype. The V call is TRBV19, the J call TRBJ1-4, with D unresolved. V shed 9 bases and J shed 7 bases, with 6 bases lying between them. The CDR3 is 10 amino acids. Germline CDR1 and CDR2: LNHDA and SQIVND (reference sequence). The CDR3 spells CASRGEKLFF. The CDR3 nucleotides read TGTGCCAGCCGAGGTGAAAAACTGTTTTTT.

CDR3 region: CASGLQGAEQETQYF. DNA for the CDR3: TGTGCCAGCGGCCTCCAGGGGGCAGAACAAGAGACCCAGTACTTC. V gene TRBV10-3 combines with J gene TRBJ2-5; TRBD1 matches 8 bases. Losses at the gene ends were 10 bases for V and 2 bases for J; bases not matched to a gene: 12. The CDR3 totals 15 residues. Germline CDR1 ENHRY, CDR2 SYGVKD.

This chain's CDR3 is CASSLWTGVGYTF. Written as DNA, the CDR3 is TGTGCCAGCAGTTTATGGACAGGGGTTGGCTACACCTTC. The V gene is TRBV27, the J gene TRBJ1-2, with 9 bases aligning to TRBD1. This CDR3 has 13 amino acids. Germline-derived CDR1 and CDR2 are MNHEY and SMNVEV (reference sequence). V trimming: 1 base; J trimming: 7 bases; junction bases outside the gene matches: 1.

With regard to this clonotype: Given the absence of the conserved phenylalanine or tryptophan at the CDR3 end, a read error is likely. The chain recombines TRBV7-2 with TRBJ1-4; 7 bases line up with TRBD1. The CDR3 extends over 14 amino acids. V gave up 5 bases and J gave up 4 bases; unmatched junction bases: 4. Per germline, CDR1 SGHTA and CDR2 FQGNSA. CDR3: CASSTGTDNEKLFS. The CDR3 DNA sequence: TGTGCCAGCAGCACCGGGACAGATAATGAAAAACTGTTTTCT.

V is TRBV12-5 and J is TRBJ1-3; maybe TRBD1 (6 bases). Germline V gene sequence: CDR1 LGHNT, CDR2 FRNRAP. The CDR3 spans 15 residues. V was shortened by 6 bases and J by 4 bases, with 16 bases between the two germline ends. The CDR3: CASGRAGVDGNTIYF. CDR3 nucleotide sequence: TGTGCTAGTGGAAGGGCAGGGGTCGACGGAAACACCATATATTTT.

This clonotype showed up just a few times. The chain recombines TRBV4-2 with TRBJ2-2; 10 nucleotides align to TRBD2. Trimming cost V 3 bases and J 5 bases; bases outside gene matches: 9. Per germline, CDR1 LGHNA and CDR2 YNFKEQ. The CDR3 spans 17 residues. CDR3 region: CASSQQPSGSGTGELFF. DNA for the CDR3: TGTGCCAGCAGCCAGCAACCTAGCGGGAGTGGAACCGGGGAGCTGTTTTTT.

On this clonotype: Compared with germline, one end of the junction differs, possibly owing to a read error. J is TRBJ1-2 and V is TRBV10-3, with D unresolved. CDR3 length equals 13 residues. The germline CDR1 and CDR2 sequences are ENHRY and SYGVKD. The CDR3 nucleotides are TGTGCCAGCAGTTACACCGAGTACTATGGCTACACCTTC. The encoded protein is CASSYTEYYGYTF.

This clonotype showed up many times. The CDR3 bases are TGTGCCAGCATTCCTGCAGGGGGAATGAGTGGCTACACCTTC. It specifies CASIPAGGMSGYTF. This rearrangement joins TRBV6-5 to TRBJ1-2; 7 bases are shared with TRBD1. The CDR3 sequence is 14 residues long. V trimming: 7 bases; J trimming: 7 bases; junction bases outside the gene matches: 12. Germline CDR1 reads MNHEY; CDR2 reads SVGAGI.

This clonotype has a count of ten or more. The chain joins TRBV5-6 to TRBJ2-7, with 10 bases identical to TRBD2. Germline trimming cut 1 base from V and 4 bases from J; bases unmatched to any gene: 5. Germline-derived CDR1 and CDR2 are SGHDT and YYEEEE. The CDR3 runs 15 residues. The CDR3 sequence: CASSLTGLAQYEQYF. The CDR3 DNA reads as TGTGCCAGCAGCTTGACGGGACTAGCGCAATACGAGCAGTACTTC.

This clonotype appeared many times. The chain has TRBV20-1 and TRBJ2-6; 10 nucleotides line up with TRBD2. Unmatched junction bases numbered 5, after V lost 3 bases and J lost 0 bases. Looked up from germline, CDR1 is DFQATT and CDR2 is SNEGSKA (reference sequence). The CDR3 extends over 17 amino acids. The CDR3 is CSARSQRGGSGANVLTF. In DNA, the CDR3 is TGCAGTGCTAGGTCCCAGCGGGGGGGCTCTGGGGCCAACGTCCTGACTTTC.

Points on this clonotype: With a much larger clone just one base away, this may be a read error. The chain employs TRBV7-6 and TRBJ2-5; D is unresolved. CDR1 and CDR2 from the germline V gene are SGHVS and FNYEAQ. The CDR3 runs 14 residues. The CDR3 is CASSPLKGQETKYF. CDR3 nucleotides: TGTGCCAGCAGTCCCCTCAAGGGTCAAGAGACCAAGTACTTC.

This clonotype was seen many times. The V call is TRBV29-1, the J call TRBJ1-2, with D hard to call. The CDR3 runs 15 residues. Trimming removed 0 bases at V and 8 bases at J, with 19 bases between. Germline values: CDR1 SQVTM, CDR2 ANQGSEA. In DNA form, the CDR3 reads TGCAGCGTTGAAGATCGCAGGTCGGGTCTCCGCGGCTACACCTTC. This gives the protein CSVEDRRSGLRGYTF.

Concerning this clonotype itself: The germline gene is not matched at one end of the junction; a read error may be the cause. The J gene is TRBJ2-2, the V gene TRBV5-1; 10 nucleotides match TRBD2. The CDR3 totals 17 residues. Germline lookup yields CDR1 SGHRS and CDR2 YFSETQ. The CDR3 DNA reads TGTGCCAGCAGTGGAAGCACCGGGACTAGCGTCACCGGGGAGCTGTTTTTT. This codes for CASSGSTGTSVTGELFF.

The sample holds one count of this clonotype. Being one base from a much bigger clone, this may be a read error. V gene TRBV7-9 combines with J gene TRBJ2-7, with TRBD1 identical over 9 bases. With 5 bases clipped from V and 2 bases from J, the junction kept 16 bases outside the gene matches. The CDR3 extends over 18 amino acids. In germline, CDR1 is SEHNR, CDR2 FQNEAQ (reference sequence). CDR3 nucleotide sequence: TGTGCCAGCAGCCCCGTCCCGGGACAGGGATTGGGGACCTACGAGCAGTACTTC. This gives the protein CASSPVPGQGLGTYEQYF.

The CDR3 DNA sequence: TGCAGTGCTAGAGATCCGGGGGGCGGCTACACCTTC. This sequence encodes CSARDPGGGYTF. This chain joins TRBV20-1 and TRBJ1-2, with TRBD1 as a possible D gene (6 bases). The CDR3 is 12 amino acids. Trimming cost V 0 bases and J 8 bases, with 10 bases left between them. In germline, CDR1 is DFQATT, CDR2 SNEGSKA (reference sequence).

This clonotype was picked up a small number of times. This sequence joins TRBV29-1 and TRBJ2-3; 11 bases match TRBD2. Unmatched junction bases numbered 3, after V lost 4 bases and J lost 6 bases. Germline assignment: CDR1 SQVTM and CDR2 ANQGSEA. The length of the CDR3 is 13 residues. CDR3 coding DNA: TGCAGCGTTGGTAGCGGGGGGGACGATACGCAGTATTTT. Amino acid sequence: CSVGSGGDDTQYF.

The J gene is TRBJ1-5, the V gene TRBV10-3, with D unresolved. The V gene's germline CDR1 is ENHRY and CDR2 SYGVKD. This CDR3 has 14 amino acids. V dropped 4 bases and J dropped 6 bases, with 13 bases sitting between them. The CDR3 DNA follows: TGTGCCATCAGTGCTAGGGAGGGTGTTCAGCCCCAGCATTTT. Amino acid sequence: CAISAREGVQPQHF.

The chain combines TRBV12-3 or TRBV12-4 with TRBJ1-1; perhaps TRBD1 as D (5 bases). V lost 6 bases and J lost 3, with 14 bases in between. The length of the CDR3 is 14 residues. The CDR3 spells CASSQARGDTEAFF. DNA of the CDR3: TGTGCCAGCAGCCAAGCCAGAGGGGACACTGAAGCTTTCTTT.

Comment on this clonotype: A much bigger clone sits one base away, suggesting this may be a read error. J is TRBJ2-5 and V is TRBV7-3; TRBD2 matches 9 bases. The DNA end lines up better with TRBJ2-7; the J call may be wrong. The CDR3 sequence is 16 residues long. CDR1 is SGHTA, CDR2 FQGTGA, per germline. The CDR3 region has the DNA TGCGCCGGCAGCCAAGATCGTAGCGGGAGCTCCTACGAGCAGTACTTC. Translating it yields CAGSQDRSGSSYEQYF.

This clonotype showed up many times. The rearrangement uses TRBV19 and TRBJ2-2; 7 bases align to TRBD1. V lost 3 bases and J lost 4; bases outside the gene matches: 8. The CDR3 is 16 residues long. CDR1 LNHDA and CDR2 SQIVND come from the germline V gene (reference sequence). CDR3 loop: CASSMGLQGSTGELFF. The CDR3 nucleotides read TGTGCCAGTAGTATGGGCCTACAGGGGTCCACCGGGGAGCTGTTTTTT.

This clonotype was counted at least ten times. The chain couples TRBV20-1 to TRBJ2-7, with D uncertain. CDR1 is DFQATT and CDR2 is SNEGSKA in the germline V gene (reference sequence). The CDR3 is 12 amino acids. V was shortened by 4 bases and J by 5 bases, with 12 bases between the two germline ends. CDR3 region: CSATDGHHEQYF. The CDR3 DNA is TGCAGTGCTACTGACGGTCACCACGAGCAGTACTTC.

This chain links TRBV10-3 with TRBJ1-6; possible D gene TRBD1, 6 bases. Trimming stripped 6 bases from V and 13 bases from J, with 19 bases between. The CDR3 runs 14 residues. The germline V gene encodes CDR1 ENHRY and CDR2 SYGVKD. DNA of the CDR3: TGTGCCATCAGCCTCACAGGGTCCCCCTTCCCCCTCCACTTT. Translating gives CAISLTGSPFPLHF.

This rearrangement joins TRBV9 to TRBJ1-4; D unclear. V lost 1 base and J 8 bases, leaving 15 bases between the germline ends. Germline CDR1 SGDLS, CDR2 YYNGEE. The CDR3 covers 15 residues. The CDR3 DNA follows: TGTGCCAGCAGCGTATTATCAGGAGGTGGAGAAAAACTGTTTTTT. This sequence encodes CASSVLSGGGEKLFF.